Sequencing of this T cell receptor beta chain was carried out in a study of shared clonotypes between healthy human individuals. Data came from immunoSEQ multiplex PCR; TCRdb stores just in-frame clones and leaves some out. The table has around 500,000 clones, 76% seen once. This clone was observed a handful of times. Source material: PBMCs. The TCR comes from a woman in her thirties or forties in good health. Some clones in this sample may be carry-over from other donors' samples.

The CDR3 DNA is TGTGCCAGCACCAGGTGGGACGGCTTACGGACCTACGAGCAGTACTTC. Its translation is CASTRWDGLRTYEQYF. The chain couples TRBV5-5 to TRBJ2-7; D may be TRBD1 or TRBD2 (5 bases each). CDR3 length: 16 amino acids. CDR1 SGHKS and CDR2 YYEKEE come from the germline V gene (reference sequence). V gave up 6 bases and J gave up 2 bases, with 21 bases separating them.